The clone carrying this T cell receptor (beta chain) was observed many times. The PBMCs studied were ones that came from about 10 ml fresh peripheral blood. This entry belongs to a study of T cells in Graves' hyperthyroidism and ophthalmopathy. This CDR3 spans 18 amino acids. With V trimmed by 6 bases and J by 4 bases, 17 bases remained unmatched. Looked up from germline, CDR1 is MDHEN and CDR2 is SYDVKM. Amplified TCR beta CDR3 regions derived from RNA transcripts. The HTBI set primed first-round TCR CDR3 RT-PCR. MiXCR, run by TCRdb on the multiplex PCR reads, gives a single entry per CDR3 protein. The sample lists 540,000 or so distinct CDR3 sequences, less than 20% occurring once.

This TCR came from a woman in her twenties or thirties with Graves' hyperthyroidism. Sequenced sample: blood. The V gene is TRBV28, the J gene TRBJ2-5; 10 bases map to TRBD2. CDR3 sequence (DNA): TGTGCCAGCAGAAGCGGGCTAGCGGGAGAACTGGGGTTAGAGACCCAGTACTTC. Protein sequence: CASRSGLAGELGLETQYF.